This T cell receptor beta chain was profiled in a study of human T cells and chemical hapten exposure. Each CDR3 protein gets one entry after TCRdb re-called the RACE reads with MiXCR. The sample shows fewer than 80,000 distinct CDR3 sequences, around 10% of them seen only once. Germline-derived CDR1 and CDR2 are LGHNA and YNFKEQ. The CDR3 runs 18 residues. V dropped 0 bases and J dropped 4; count of bases not matched to a gene: 11. This clonotype appeared many times. The time point here: patch test 3, about 24 weeks after DPC sensitization. Treatment denoted: therapeutic diphenylcyclopropenone sensitization with weekly scalp DPC.

The sequenced sample was whole blood, obtained in connection with sensitization to the hapten diphenylcyclopropenone (DPC). The chain carries TRBV4-2 and TRBJ2-1; TRBD2 matches 8 bases. This TCR was recovered from a woman in her twenties or thirties with alopecia areata. Some clones in this sample may be carry-over from other donors' samples. CDR3 region: CASSQEWQLAASYNEQFF. CDR3 coding DNA: TGTGCCAGCAGCCAAGAATGGCAACTAGCGGCTTCATACAATGAGCAGTTCTTC.